This T cell receptor beta chain was found in a study of cytomegalovirus exposure and HLA in healthy donors. About the study: The early release's HLA-typed donors yielded approximately 85 million unique TCRs. Whole-study results and caveats: Through in vitro validation, a few CMV-associated chains were shown to be specific for CMV antigens. Whilst most TCR sequences proved rare, a subset of public TCRs occurred across many donors.

Both 60 Vbeta primers and 13 Jbeta primers went into the PCR. TCRdb's copy holds only in-frame clones and misses some; the assay was immunoSEQ multiplex PCR. This sample has about 200,000 clones; about four fifths occur once, and the top ten carry 1.5% to 2%. Comment on this clone: No antigen is known for it.

Sequencing was done on a sample of PBMCs. This TCR derives from a man aged 35 to 55 in good health and CMV-seropositive.

CDR3 loop: CASSDAGRSTGELFF. The DNA for the CDR3 is TGTGCCAGCAGTGACGCAGGGCGAAGCACCGGGGAGCTGTTTTTT. The rearrangement joins TRBV6-1 to TRBJ2-2; maybe TRBD1 (5 bases). The germline V gene encodes CDR1 MNHNS and CDR2 SASEGT. Deletions cut 3 bases from V and 4 bases from J, with 12 bases between. CDR3 length equals 15 residues.